The rows below give T cell receptor beta chains drawn from one sample of a study of chemoradiotherapy in HPV16-positive cancers. Assay: immunoSEQ multiplex PCR; the TCRdb copy retains only in-frame clones and omits some. The sample holds 900 to 1,400 clones, about 81% seen once. The material sequenced was tumor tissue, taken from a patient who underwent chemoradiotherapy. All receptors derive from a human donor with HPV-associated anogenital cancer. Both conserved end residues are part of each CDR3.

CDR3: CASSFGTGLSYTF
V: TRBV11-2
J: TRBJ1-2

CDR3: CASSADPHRATNNEQFF
V: TRBV9
J: TRBJ2-1

CDR3: CASSSDRGSRTEAFF
V: TRBV5-6
J: TRBJ1-1

CDR3: CASSYNLDEKLFF
V: TRBV6-5
J: TRBJ1-4

CDR3: CSVVIGPGPNQPQHF
V: TRBV29-1
J: TRBJ1-5

CDR3: CASSPGSEQFF
V: TRBV7-6
J: TRBJ2-1

CDR3: CASSENLLGLAKNIQYF
V: TRBV2
J: TRBJ2-4

CDR3: CAISELWTGGELSSYNEQFF
V: TRBV10-3
J: TRBJ2-1

CDR3: CASSQVDVVSYNEQFF
V: TRBV4-1
J: TRBJ2-1

CDR3: CASSLYGGGEQFF
V: TRBV27
J: TRBJ2-1

CDR3: CASSPGTGVYEQYF
V: TRBV7-8
J: TRBJ2-7

CDR3: CASSLEPASTDTQYF
V: TRBV7-9
J: TRBJ2-3

CDR3: CAISALYYNEQFF
V: TRBV10-3
J: TRBJ2-1

CDR3: CASSQDMIKDPPSGSTDTQYF
V: TRBV4-1
J: TRBJ2-3

CDR3: CASSDRDRGGNEQFF
V: TRBV6-5
J: TRBJ2-1

CDR3: CASSLLPGTSTNEKLFF
V: TRBV27
J: TRBJ1-4

CDR3: CASSEELQGIVEAFF
V: TRBV2
J: TRBJ1-1

CDR3: CASSEAWDQPQHF
V: TRBV6-1
J: TRBJ1-5

CDR3: CASSIVRVWRTEAFF
V: TRBV19
J: TRBJ1-1

CDR3: CASGSRQGDPSGNTIYF
V: TRBV12-5
J: TRBJ1-3

CDR3: CASSLKYGWDYGYTF
V: TRBV11-2
J: TRBJ1-2

CDR3: CSVEDPGLAGGGYEQYF
V: TRBV29-1
J: TRBJ2-7

CDR3: CSGRTGLLSTGYTF
V: TRBV29-1
J: TRBJ1-2

CDR3: CASSFGLAFTDTQYF
V: TRBV7-2
J: TRBJ2-3

CDR3: CASSLEDRTGNTIYF
V: TRBV5-3
J: TRBJ1-3

CDR3: CASRGTSGRAVYNEQFF
V: TRBV2
J: TRBJ2-1

CDR3: CASRLDGSSYEQYF
V: TRBV19
J: TRBJ2-7

CDR3: CASSTFSGGVYNEQFF
V: TRBV28
J: TRBJ2-1

CDR3: CASSIAVGAGGGYEQYF
V: TRBV19
J: TRBJ2-7

CDR3: CASSRETGTGNTEAFF
V: TRBV4-2
J: TRBJ1-1

CDR3: CASSHRDSTDTQYF
V: TRBV14
J: TRBJ2-3

CDR3: CASSSNKETQYF
V: TRBV18
J: TRBJ2-5

CDR3: CASSQGGTNQPQHF
V: TRBV5-8
J: TRBJ1-5

CDR3: CASSSVRGRTDTQYF
V: TRBV7-3
J: TRBJ2-3

CDR3: CASSIHKGVQETQYF
V: TRBV11-2
J: TRBJ2-5

CDR3: CASSPGIAGVRDTQYF
V: TRBV9
J: TRBJ2-3

CDR3: CASSLGGTGSNQPQHF
V: TRBV5-5
J: TRBJ1-5

CDR3: CASSLGAGGFYEQYF
V: TRBV11-3
J: TRBJ2-7